Each of the 29 T cell receptor beta chains below was sequenced from the same sample in a study of T cells expressing NK-cell markers. With the 5' RACE reads reprocessed, TCRdb shows one record per CDR3 protein and no DNA. This sample carries 140,000 to 150,000 distinct CDR3 sequences, with more than 10% going to the ten biggest clones. Input material: blood T cells: a sorted CD56 or NKG2C T cell subset, CD4+ or CD8+ T cells, or bulk PBMC T cells (not recorded which). These receptors were obtained from a young man in good health.

The chain combines TRBV19 with TRBJ2-5. Germline V lookup: CDR1 LNHDA, CDR2 SQIVND (reference sequence). This CDR3 is built from 16 residues. CDR3 sequence reads: CASSIDFLPRGETQYF.

V is TRBV7-6 and J is TRBJ2-3; TCRdb proposes TRBD2, but this gene call is untestable without DNA. Germline V gene data show CDR1 as SGHVS and CDR2 as FNYEAQ. CDR3 size: 20 residues. The CDR3 region is CASSLDFVRASGQEGDTQYF.

The chain employs TRBV29-1 and TRBJ2-1. CDR1 and CDR2 (germline): SQVTM, ANQGSEA. The CDR3 is 11 residues long. This CDR3 is CSVVGTGEQFF.

The chain couples TRBV20-1 to TRBJ2-1; the D call of TRBD2 rests on TCRdb alone, since no DNA is present to check it. This CDR3 has 16 amino acids. Germline-derived CDR1 and CDR2 are DFQATT and SNEGSKA (reference sequence). The CDR3 here is CSASSRLAGGYNEQFF.

The V call is TRBV6-1, the J call TRBJ2-3. This CDR3 spans 16 amino acids. Germline lookup yields CDR1 MNHNS and CDR2 SASEGT. The CDR3: CASSEGIGVGTDTQYF.

The V and J genes are TRBV13 and TRBJ2-3; the D call from TCRdb, TRBD1, cannot be confirmed without DNA. CDR1 and CDR2 from the germline V gene are PRHDT and FYEKMQ (reference sequence). This CDR3 contains 15 residues. CDR3: CASSDGQGPTDTQYF.

The chain couples TRBV7-8 to TRBJ2-1; as DNA is missing, the TRBD2 call by TCRdb cannot be tested. Germline-derived CDR1 and CDR2 are SGHVS and FQNEAQ. This CDR3 has 18 amino acids. The CDR3 reads CASSPISVVAGGINEQFF.

The genes are TRBV29-1 and TRBJ2-3; absent DNA, TCRdb's TRBD1 call cannot be checked. This CDR3 spans 14 amino acids. Germline CDR1 reads SQVTM; CDR2 reads ANQGSEA. CDR3 region: CSVEEGHGTDTQYF.

This chain links TRBV20-1 with TRBJ2-5; TCRdb lists TRBD2, though no DNA is available to test this call. Germline V gene lookup returns CDR1 DFQATT and CDR2 SNEGSKA (reference sequence). The length of the CDR3 is 16 residues. The CDR3 spells CSARGSRREGEETQYF.

The chain is built from TRBV10-3 and TRBJ1-2; TCRdb's assignment of TRBD1 cannot be checked, as there is no DNA. Per germline, CDR1 ENHRY and CDR2 SYGVKD. The CDR3 extends over 12 amino acids. The CDR3: CAFRTGNYGYTF.

The V gene is TRBV4-2, the J gene TRBJ2-3; TCRdb gives TRBD1 as the D gene, but with no DNA this cannot be confirmed. CDR1 is LGHNA, CDR2 YNFKEQ, per germline. The CDR3 is 14 residues long. Here the CDR3 reads CASSQGGGTDTQYF.

The CDR3 is CASSALPGQGTYEQYF. This chain uses TRBV2 with TRBJ2-7; absent DNA, TCRdb's TRBD1 call cannot be checked. The length of the CDR3 is 16 residues. Germline V gives CDR1 SNHLY, CDR2 FYNNEI.

V is TRBV12-3 or TRBV12-4 and J is TRBJ2-3; TCRdb's D gene call, TRBD2, goes unchecked for lack of DNA. The CDR3 has 18 amino acids. This CDR3 reads CASSPLVMEGLGTDTQYF.

The V gene is TRBV18, the J gene TRBJ2-1; TCRdb calls TRBD1, which cannot be checked without DNA. This CDR3 comprises 15 residues. Germline V gene lookup returns CDR1 KGHSH and CDR2 LQKENI. The CDR3 reads CASSPYMGGANEQFF.

The chain uses TRBV3-1 and TRBJ2-1; TCRdb indicates TRBD2, and absent DNA this call remains unverified. Germline V lookup: CDR1 LGHDT, CDR2 YNNKEL (reference sequence). The CDR3 totals 17 residues. This CDR3 reads CASSQGPSSGRVNEQFF.

This chain joins TRBV27 and TRBJ2-1; TCRdb lists TRBD2, though no DNA is available to test this call. CDR1 MNHEY and CDR2 SMNVEV come from the germline V gene (reference sequence). The CDR3 consists of 14 residues. The CDR3 reads CASGPGLANNEQFF.

The chain carries TRBV7-9 and TRBJ2-4; the TCRdb call, TRBD2, lacks DNA for checking. The germline V gene encodes CDR1 SEHNR and CDR2 FQNEAQ (reference sequence). The CDR3 sequence is 17 residues long. This CDR3 is CASSSWGLAEGPHIQYF. Complete variable domain (other parts from reference TRBV7-9 and TRBJ2-4): DTGVSQNPRHKITKRGQNVTFRCDPISEHNRLYWYRQTLGQGPEFLTYFQNEAQLEKSRLLSDRFSAERPKGSFSTLEIQRTEQGDSAMYLCASSSWGLAEGPHIQYFGAGTRLSVL.

The chain combines TRBV30 with TRBJ2-1; without DNA, the TCRdb call of TRBD2 cannot be checked. The CDR3 sequence is 12 residues long. The germline gives CDR1 GTSNPN, CDR2 SVGIG (reference sequence). CDR3 protein: CAWREGGPEQFF.

The chain has TRBV11-2 and TRBJ2-3; TCRdb's assignment of TRBD1 cannot be checked, as there is no DNA. The CDR3 contains 17 residues. Germline V lookup: CDR1 SGHAT, CDR2 FQNNGV. The chain's CDR3 is CASSLEVAGTPADTQYF.

V gene TRBV11-2 combines with J gene TRBJ2-2. Germline V gene sequence: CDR1 SGHAT, CDR2 FQNNGV. The CDR3 is 15 residues long. The CDR3 sequence is CASSLDPPLGGELFF.

CDR3 amino acids: CASSYSPSSYEQYF. J is TRBJ2-7 and V is TRBV6-5. Germline assignment: CDR1 MNHEY and CDR2 SVGAGI. The CDR3 is made up of 14 amino acids.

The chain carries TRBV5-1 and TRBJ2-2; lacking DNA, the TRBD1 call made by TCRdb goes unchecked. Per the germline V gene, CDR1 is SGHRS and CDR2 is YFSETQ. This CDR3 has 13 residues. CDR3 sequence: CASGGAISGELFF.

This chain uses TRBV12-3 or TRBV12-4 with TRBJ2-1; TCRdb reports TRBD1, a call that lacks DNA to check it against. The CDR3 has 16 residues. CDR3 sequence: CASSSETGRSYNEQFF.

The J gene is TRBJ2-7, the V gene TRBV5-1. Germline CDR1 SGHRS, CDR2 YFSETQ. CDR3 size: 16 residues. CDR3 protein: CASSIHNAELSYEQYF.

The chain carries TRBV5-6 and TRBJ2-1; TCRdb outputs TRBD2, but without DNA this stays unchecked. The CDR3 sequence is 14 residues long. Germline-derived CDR1 and CDR2 are SGHDT and YYEEEE. The CDR3 reads CASSVPGLSYEQFF. Looking up the rest from reference TRBV5-6 and TRBJ2-1 gives the full variable domain: DAGVTQSPTHLIKTRGQQVTLRCSPKSGHDTVSWYQQALGQGPQFIFQYYEEEERQRGNFPDRFSGHQFPNYSSELNVNALLLGDSALYLCASSVPGLSYEQFFGPGTRLTVL.

The chain couples TRBV3-1 to TRBJ2-1; the D call of TRBD1 rests on TCRdb alone, since no DNA is present to check it. Germline V gives CDR1 LGHDT, CDR2 YNNKEL (reference sequence). This CDR3 comprises 15 residues. CDR3 amino acids: CASSARDRRPDGEFF.

The chain combines TRBV12-3 or TRBV12-4 with TRBJ2-3; lacking DNA, the TRBD2 call made by TCRdb goes unchecked. The CDR3 loop spans 16 amino acids. Here the CDR3 reads CASRPQREGPADTQYF.

This chain connects TRBV20-1 to TRBJ2-7; TCRdb indicates TRBD2, and absent DNA this call remains unverified. Germline CDR1 and CDR2: DFQATT and SNEGSKA (reference sequence). This CDR3 has 14 amino acids. The CDR3 region is CSARVGAGGYEQYF.

The V and J genes are TRBV4-1 and TRBJ1-2. CDR1 is MGHRA, CDR2 YSYEKL, per germline. The CDR3 extends over 13 amino acids. The CDR3 spells CASSQDAAYGYTF.